This T cell receptor beta chain was sequenced during a study of technical replicates of blood from several donors (dated by TCRdb to the late 2010s). Looking up the germline V gene yields CDR1 SGHTA and CDR2 FQGNSA. The CDR3 covers 16 residues, taking in both the cysteine and the phenylalanine. Here the CDR3 DNA is all that survives: 48 bases in frame from base 1. V is cut by 1 base and J by 3 bases, and the space between the germline ends is 15 bases. Comments on this clone: What antigen it recognizes has not been identified. No qualities accompany the bases; no much larger clone lies one base away.

Library creation used the immunoSEQ multiplex PCR assay. The clones in this table, taken by TCRdb from immuneACCESS, are in-frame only. Not every clone is retained; where verified, under half of the shortfall comes from an unresolved V gene, and the cause of the rest is unknown. Counted in this sample were tens of thousands of clones; just over 85% of them appeared once. Of the sample, 5.6% is held by the ten largest clones. The receptor was derived from a human donor in good health. Some clones in this sample may be carry-over from other donors' samples. Sequenced sample: PBMCs. The sequence joins TRBV7-2 to TRBJ1-2; TRBD1 is a weak D gene call, 6 bases matching. The nucleotides are TGTGCCAGCAGCTTAGGCGCAGGGGCCCATCACTATGGCTACACCTTC. Translated, this is CASSLGAGAHHYGYTF.